Given below is one TCR beta chain in context. These data belong to a study of T-cell memory formation after mild COVID-19. TCRdb used MiXCR to reprocess the 5' RACE reads, holding one entry per CDR3 protein. The data hold more than 75,000 distinct CDR3 sequences, with about 15% observed a single time. The receptor was isolated from an adult woman who had mild COVID-19 (a few samples of this study predate the infection). Cell type and time point are not known. The sequenced sample was PBMCs or a T cell subset sorted from them (not recorded which).

The CDR3 DNA follows: TGTGCCAGCAGTTGGGGGACAGGGGGCAGAGATACGCAGTATTTT. Its protein is CASSWGTGGRDTQYF. The rearrangement links TRBV27 to TRBJ2-3; 12 bases are shared with TRBD1. Per germline, CDR1 MNHEY and CDR2 SMNVEV (reference sequence). J was trimmed by 5 bases and V by 4 bases; bases with no gene match: 4. The CDR3 has 15 amino acids.